This T cell receptor (beta chain) was identified in a study of a mutant IDH1 vaccine in newly diagnosed glioma (dated by TCRdb to about 2021). About the full investigation: Of the 30 to 35 patients who were treated, approximately 62% were male and roughly 38% were female, and the mean age was around 40 years. Before enrollment, most patients had been given radiochemotherapy with temozolomide as standard therapy, while the rest had received either radiotherapy alone or temozolomide alone. Six visits were used for peripheral blood collection: V03 (baseline), V05, V07, V10, V12 and V13. For exploratory analyses, longitudinal TCRB deep sequencing was carried out in some 25 treated patients wherever samples were available. Results the study describes overall, beyond this receptor: No apparent relationship was observed between pseudoprogression and alterations in the top peripheral T cell clonotypes detected by TCRB sequencing. According to the authors, sample limitations meant that analyses of patient blood samples could not be reproduced. Immune responses induced by the vaccine were seen in around 93% of patients across multiple MHC alleles. PBMC samples for TCRB deep sequencing were selected based on availability.

Note on this clone: Its cognate antigen has yet to be identified. Nothing much larger sits one base from this clone, and base qualities are not available.

Library construction relied on the immunoSEQ multiplex PCR assay. Following the manufacturer's protocol, the hsTCRB Kit was used to amplify rearranged TCR beta chain sequences. An Illumina MiSeq was used to sequence the TCRB libraries. In the authors' own workflow: The proprietary platform of the kit vendor was used for demultiplexing, trimming and gene mapping. The table was pulled from immuneACCESS by TCRdb, which kept in-frame rearrangements only. Such tables lose some clones; where checked, under half of the loss comes from unresolved V genes, and the rest has no known cause. That table is the source of V, J and clone size, and D and trimming were worked out from the DNA. The sample table contains around 89,000 clones; only one count was recorded for approximately 83% of them. The ten largest clones add up to 7% to 9% of the sample. The cysteine opens and the phenylalanine closes a CDR3 of 13 amino acids. Only the CDR3 DNA is retained, 39 bases long and in frame from the first base. Trimming removed 5 bases from V and 8 bases from J, leaving 12 bases between the germline ends. As encoded in the germline V gene, CDR1 is SGHVS while CDR2 is FQNEAQ.

This specimen's time point label, interpreted: baseline, week 1 (first vaccination visit). The treatment or condition label of this sample denotes: pre-vaccination baseline after standard-of-care therapy. Newly diagnosed WHO grade 3 or 4 IDH1-mutant astrocytomas showing loss of nuclear ATRX were present in the donors. The samples were drawn from NOA16, a multicentre, single-arm, open-label phase I trial in Germany that tested a mutant IDH1 peptide vaccine in humans for the first time. Blood drawn at visit V03 was used as the baseline sample for immunogenicity testing. The DNeasy Blood and Tissue Kit was used to extract genomic DNA from EDTA blood for TCRB sequencing.

The chain employs TRBV7-8 and TRBJ1-4; the D gene remains uncertain. This sequence originates from a woman between 50 and 59 years old with glioma. The sample here was PBMCs, taken from a glioma patient treated with radiotherapy, temozolomide or both. The CDR3 region has the sequence CASSVSPGEKLFF. The nucleotide sequence is given as TGTGCCAGCAGCGTCTCGCCGGGGGAAAAACTGTTTTTT.